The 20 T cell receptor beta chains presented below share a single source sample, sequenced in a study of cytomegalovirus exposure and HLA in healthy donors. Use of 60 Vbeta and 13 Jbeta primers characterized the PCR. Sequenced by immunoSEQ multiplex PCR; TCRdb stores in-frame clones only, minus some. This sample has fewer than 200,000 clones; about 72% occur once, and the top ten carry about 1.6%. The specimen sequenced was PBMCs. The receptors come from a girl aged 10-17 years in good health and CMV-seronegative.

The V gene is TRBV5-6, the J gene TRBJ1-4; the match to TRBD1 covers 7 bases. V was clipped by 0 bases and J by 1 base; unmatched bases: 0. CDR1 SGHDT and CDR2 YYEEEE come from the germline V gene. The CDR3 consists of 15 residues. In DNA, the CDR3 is TGTGCCAGCAGCTTGGGACAGGGAACTAATGAAAAACTGTTTTTT. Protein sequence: CASSLGQGTNEKLFF.

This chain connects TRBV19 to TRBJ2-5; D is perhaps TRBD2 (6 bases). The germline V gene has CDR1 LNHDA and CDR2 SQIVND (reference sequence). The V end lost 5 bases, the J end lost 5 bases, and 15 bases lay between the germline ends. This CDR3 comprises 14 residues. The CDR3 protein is CASSRYGGRETQYF. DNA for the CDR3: TGTGCCAGTAGTCGTTATGGAGGGCGGGAGACCCAGTACTTC.

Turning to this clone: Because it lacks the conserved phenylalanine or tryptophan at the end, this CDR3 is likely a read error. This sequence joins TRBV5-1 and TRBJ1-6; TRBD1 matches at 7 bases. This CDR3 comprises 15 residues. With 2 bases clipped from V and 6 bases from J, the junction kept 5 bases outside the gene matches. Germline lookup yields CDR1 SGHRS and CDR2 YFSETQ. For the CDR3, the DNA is TGCGCCAGCAGCTTTAACAGGGGCCTTAATTCACCCCTCCACCTT. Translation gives CASSFNRGLNSPLHL.

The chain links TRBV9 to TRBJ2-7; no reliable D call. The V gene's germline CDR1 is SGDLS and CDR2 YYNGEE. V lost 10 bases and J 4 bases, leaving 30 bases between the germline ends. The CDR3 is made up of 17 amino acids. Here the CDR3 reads CAGPTPGCPTIHYEQYF. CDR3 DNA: TGTGCCGGCCCAACCCCAGGTTGTCCAACCATCCATTACGAGCAGTACTTC.

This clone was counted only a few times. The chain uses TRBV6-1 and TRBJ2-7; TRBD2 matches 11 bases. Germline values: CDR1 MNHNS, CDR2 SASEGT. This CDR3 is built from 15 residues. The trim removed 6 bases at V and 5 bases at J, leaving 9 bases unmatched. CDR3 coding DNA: TGTGCCAGCAGGGGCACTAGCGGGGGTAAGAACGAGCAGTACTTC. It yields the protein CASRGTSGGKNEQYF.

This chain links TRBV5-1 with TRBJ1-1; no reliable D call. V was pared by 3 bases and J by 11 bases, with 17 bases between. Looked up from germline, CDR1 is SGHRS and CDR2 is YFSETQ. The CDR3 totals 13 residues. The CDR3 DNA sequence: TGCGCCAGCAGCTCCCCCTCCATGACGGAGGCTTTCTTT. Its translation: CASSSPSMTEAFF.

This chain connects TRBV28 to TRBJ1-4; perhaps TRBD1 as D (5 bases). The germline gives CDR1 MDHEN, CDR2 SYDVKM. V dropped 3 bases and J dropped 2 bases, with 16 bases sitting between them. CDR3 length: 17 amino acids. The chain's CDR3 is CASSFLDRKGTNEKLFF. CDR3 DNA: TGTGCCAGCAGTTTTTTGGACCGAAAGGGGACTAATGAAAAACTGTTTTTT.

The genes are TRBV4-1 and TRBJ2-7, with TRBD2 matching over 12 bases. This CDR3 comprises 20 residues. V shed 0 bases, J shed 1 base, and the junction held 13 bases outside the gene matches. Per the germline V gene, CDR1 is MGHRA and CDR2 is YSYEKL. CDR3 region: CASSQESASGGALGSYEQYF. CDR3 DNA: TGCGCCAGCAGCCAAGAGAGTGCTAGCGGGGGGGCCCTTGGGTCCTACGAGCAGTACTTC.

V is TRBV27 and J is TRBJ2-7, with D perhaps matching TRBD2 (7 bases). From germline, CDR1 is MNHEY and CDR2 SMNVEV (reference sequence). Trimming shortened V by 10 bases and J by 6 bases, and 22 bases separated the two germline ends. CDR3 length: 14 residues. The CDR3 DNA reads TGTGCCACCTCACGCACGGGGGGCTCGGGCGAGCAGTACTTC. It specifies CATSRTGGSGEQYF.

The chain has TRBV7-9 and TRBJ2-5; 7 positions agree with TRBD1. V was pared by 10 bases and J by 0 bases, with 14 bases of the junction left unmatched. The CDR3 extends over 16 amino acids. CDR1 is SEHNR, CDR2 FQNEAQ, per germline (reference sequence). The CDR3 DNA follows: TGTGCCACCTACTTATCCCGGGACAGCTACCAAGAGACCCAGTACTTC. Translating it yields CATYLSRDSYQETQYF.

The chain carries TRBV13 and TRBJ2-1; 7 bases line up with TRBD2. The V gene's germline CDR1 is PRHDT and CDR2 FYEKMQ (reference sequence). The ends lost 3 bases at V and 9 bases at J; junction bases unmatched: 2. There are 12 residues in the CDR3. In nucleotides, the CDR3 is TGTGCCAGCAGCTTGGGGAGGGGTGAGCAGTTCTTC. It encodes CASSLGRGEQFF.

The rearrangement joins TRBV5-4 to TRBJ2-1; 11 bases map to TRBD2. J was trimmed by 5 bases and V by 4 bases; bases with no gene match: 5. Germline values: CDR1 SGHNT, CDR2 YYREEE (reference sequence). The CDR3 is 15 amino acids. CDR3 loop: CASSVGLAGNNEQFF. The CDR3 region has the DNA TGTGCCAGCAGCGTTGGACTAGCGGGTAACAATGAGCAGTTCTTC. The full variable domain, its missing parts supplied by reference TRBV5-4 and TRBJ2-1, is ETGVTQSPTHLIKTRGQQVTLRCSSQSGHNTVSWYQQALGQGPQFIFQYYREEENGRGNFPPRFSGLQFPNYSSELNVNALELDDSALYLCASSVGLAGNNEQFFGPGTRLTVL.

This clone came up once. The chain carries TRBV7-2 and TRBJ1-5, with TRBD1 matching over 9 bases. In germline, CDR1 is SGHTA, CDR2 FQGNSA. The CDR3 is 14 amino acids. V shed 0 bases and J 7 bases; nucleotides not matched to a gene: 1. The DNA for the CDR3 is TGTGCCAGCAGCTTAGCGGACAGGGGCCAGCCCCAGCATTTT. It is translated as CASSLADRGQPQHF.

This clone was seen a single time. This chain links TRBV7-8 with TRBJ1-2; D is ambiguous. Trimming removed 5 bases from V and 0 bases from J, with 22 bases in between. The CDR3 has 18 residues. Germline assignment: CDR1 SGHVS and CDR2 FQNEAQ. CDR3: CASSPRGGPSPPNYGYTF. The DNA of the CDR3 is TGTGCCAGCAGCCCCCGGGGAGGGCCGAGTCCCCCTAACTATGGCTACACCTTC.

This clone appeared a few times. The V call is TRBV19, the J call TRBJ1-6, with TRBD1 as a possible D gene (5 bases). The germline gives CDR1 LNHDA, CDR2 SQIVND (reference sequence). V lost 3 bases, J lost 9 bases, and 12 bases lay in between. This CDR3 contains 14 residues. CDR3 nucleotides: TGTGCCAGTAGTATGCCCAACCAGGGTTCACCCCTCCACTTT. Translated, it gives CASSMPNQGSPLHF.

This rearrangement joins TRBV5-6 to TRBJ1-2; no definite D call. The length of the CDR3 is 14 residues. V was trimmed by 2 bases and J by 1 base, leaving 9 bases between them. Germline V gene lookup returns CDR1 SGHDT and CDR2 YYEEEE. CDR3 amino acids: CASSLGGLNYGYTF. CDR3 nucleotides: TGTGCCAGCAGCTTAGGAGGACTTAACTATGGCTACACCTTC.

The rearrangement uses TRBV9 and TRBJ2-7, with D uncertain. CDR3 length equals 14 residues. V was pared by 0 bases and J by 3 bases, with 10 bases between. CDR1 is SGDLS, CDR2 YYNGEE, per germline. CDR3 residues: CASSVAADYYEQYF. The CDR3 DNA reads TGTGCCAGCAGCGTAGCTGCGGATTACTACGAGCAGTACTTC. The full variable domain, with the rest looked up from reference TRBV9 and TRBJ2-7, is DSGVTQTPKHLITATGQRVTLRCSPRSGDLSVYWYQQSLDQGLQFLIQYYNGEERAKGNILERFSAQQFPDLHSELNLSSLELGDSALYFCASSVAADYYEQYFGPGTRLTVT.

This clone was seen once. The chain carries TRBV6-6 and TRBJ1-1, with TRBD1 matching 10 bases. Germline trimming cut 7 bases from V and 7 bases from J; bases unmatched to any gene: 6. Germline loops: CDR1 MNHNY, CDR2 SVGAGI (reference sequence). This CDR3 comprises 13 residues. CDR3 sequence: CASNGGQGSEAFF. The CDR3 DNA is TGTGCCAGCAATGGGGGACAGGGGAGTGAAGCTTTCTTT.

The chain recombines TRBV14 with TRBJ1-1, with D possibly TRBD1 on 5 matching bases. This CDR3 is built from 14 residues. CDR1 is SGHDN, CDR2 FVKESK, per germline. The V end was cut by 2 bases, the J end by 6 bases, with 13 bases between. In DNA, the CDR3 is TGTGCCAGCAGCCAATTAGGGGTGGGCGCTGAAGCTTTCTTT. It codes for CASSQLGVGAEAFF.

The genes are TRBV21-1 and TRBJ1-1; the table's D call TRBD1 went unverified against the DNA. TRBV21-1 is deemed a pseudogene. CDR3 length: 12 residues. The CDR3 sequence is CASRAGGSEAFF. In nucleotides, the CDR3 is TGTGCCAGCAGAGCAGGGGGCTCTGAAGCTTTCTTT.